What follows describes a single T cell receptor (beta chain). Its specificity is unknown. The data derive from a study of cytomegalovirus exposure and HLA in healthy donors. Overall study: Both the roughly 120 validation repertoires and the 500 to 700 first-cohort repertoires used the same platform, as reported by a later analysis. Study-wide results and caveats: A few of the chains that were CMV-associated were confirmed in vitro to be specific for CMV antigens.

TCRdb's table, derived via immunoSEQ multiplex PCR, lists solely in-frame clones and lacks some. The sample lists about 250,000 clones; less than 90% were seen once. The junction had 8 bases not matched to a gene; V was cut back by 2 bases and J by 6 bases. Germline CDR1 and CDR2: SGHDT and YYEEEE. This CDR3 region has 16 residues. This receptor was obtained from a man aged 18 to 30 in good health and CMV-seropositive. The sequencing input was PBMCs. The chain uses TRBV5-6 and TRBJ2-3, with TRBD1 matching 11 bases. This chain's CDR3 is CASSFRDRGDRDTQYF. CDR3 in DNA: TGTGCCAGCAGCTTCCGGGACAGGGGGGACAGGGATACGCAGTATTTT.